The following is a T cell receptor beta chain sequence with its context. This sample stems from a study of blood T cell repertoires in COVID-19. Measured with immunoSEQ multiplex PCR; TCRdb has only the in-frame clones, and not every one. The sample comprises roughly 230,000 clones, roughly nine tenths of which are singletons, and about 4.6% rests with the top ten. This TCR was recovered from a woman in her forties who had recovered from COVID-19. Sequencing was performed on peripheral blood.

This CDR3 is CASSPDGTYGYTF. For the CDR3, the DNA is TGCGCCAGCAGCCCTGATGGCACCTATGGCTACACCTTC. The chain has TRBV4-3 and TRBJ1-2; D is ambiguous. The V and J ends lost 4 bases and 4 bases respectively, with 10 bases between them. This CDR3 contains 13 residues. Per germline, CDR1 LGHNA and CDR2 YSLEER.